Listed here is a single TCR beta chain. In its sample, this clone comes out as medium-sized (0.01 to 0.1%). Its antigen is still unknown. Within one base of it there is no much larger clone, and no base qualities were kept. V sheds 5 bases and J sheds 3 bases, leaving 11 bases between their ends. Spanning cysteine to phenylalanine, the CDR3 consists of 13 amino acids. Solely the CDR3 DNA is kept, with 39 bases framed from the first base. Taken with the paper, the label for treatment or condition translates to: randomized to nivolumab then ipilimumab (arm A) or the reverse (arm B). None of the patients in the trial had previously been given DNA-damaging chemotherapy. The samples were obtained from melanoma patients enrolled in CheckMate 064, an open-label, randomized phase II trial testing sequential checkpoint blockade. Tumor TCR sequencing used genomic DNA from formalin-fixed paraffin-embedded (FFPE) tissue samples.

The record originates from a study of sequential checkpoint blockade in melanoma (dated by TCRdb to 2018 to 2020). About the full investigation: Patients were assigned by 1:1 randomization to either first-line nivolumab followed by ipilimumab (arm A) or ipilimumab followed by nivolumab (arm B). Maintenance nivolumab came after each of the two trial sequences. DNA from some 100 melanoma tumor samples collected before treatment underwent TCRbeta immunosequencing. For about two dozen patients, matched tumor biopsies were obtained before treatment and at week 13, following single-agent nivolumab (arm A) or ipilimumab (arm B). The same lesion was the source of roughly four fifths of the matched pre- and post-treatment tumor biopsy pairs.

TCRbeta CDR3 regions were immunosequenced from genomic DNA with the immunoSEQ Assay. Prior to high-throughput sequencing, genomic DNA was amplified by bias-controlled multiplex PCR. The published analysis was carried out like this. To quantify the absolute abundance of each unique TCRbeta CDR3 region, the sequences were collapsed and filtered. Clonality, defined as 1 minus Pielou's evenness, was calculated using productive rearrangements only. Tumor T-cell fraction was calculated by normalizing TCRbeta template counts to the amount of usable DNA, which was estimated from several housekeeping genes. Clones with significantly greater frequencies in on-treatment versus baseline samples were identified using a previously published method. Drawn from immuneACCESS, this table holds only the in-frame rearrangements with V and J called that TCRdb kept. Clones are partly lost; checked studies trace under half to an unresolved V gene and leave the rest unexplained. V and J calls and clone size come straight from that table; D and trimming were deduced from the DNA. The sample table holds 900 to 1,400 clones, of which 28% were seen once. Approximately 3% of the sample lies in the top ten.

Overall study results and their limits: Clinical benefit was about 30 times more likely to be achieved by patients whose tumor T-cell fraction and clonality increased by week 13. Within-arm analyses of tumor T-cell fraction were constrained by small sample sizes and reduced statistical power. Among patients in arm A, the nivolumab-first arm, pretreatment tumor TIL clonality was associated with response (P = .04). Tumor T-cell fraction and clonality correlated with PD-L1 staining and CD8+ T-cell counts but not with mutational load. The model for predicting response that combines TCR metrics with mutation burden needs to be validated in larger, independent patient cohorts.

Recombination joined TRBV23-1 with TRBJ2-7; TRBD1 is possibly the D segment (6 matching bases). TRBV23-1 is given ORF status, its function remaining uncertain. This specimen was tumor tissue (inferred from file names), taken from a patient given nivolumab and ipilimumab in sequence. The TCR originated in a human donor with melanoma. The CDR3 region: CASSRDMVYEQYF. The sequence in DNA is TGCGCCAGCAGTAGGGACATGGTCTACGAGCAGTACTTC.